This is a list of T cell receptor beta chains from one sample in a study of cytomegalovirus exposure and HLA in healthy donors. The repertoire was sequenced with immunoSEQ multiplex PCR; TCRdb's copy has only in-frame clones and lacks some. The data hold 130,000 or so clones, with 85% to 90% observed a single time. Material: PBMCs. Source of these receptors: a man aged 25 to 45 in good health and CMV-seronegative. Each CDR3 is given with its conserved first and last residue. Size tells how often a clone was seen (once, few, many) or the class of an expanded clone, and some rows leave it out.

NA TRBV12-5 CASGRGQLNQPQHF
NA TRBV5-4 CASSLGGVDYGYTF
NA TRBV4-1 CASSTLSRGSNEQFF
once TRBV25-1 CASSGGQGLSGYTF
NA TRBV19 CASNYRGNSPLHF
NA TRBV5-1 CASSPTGESNQPQHF
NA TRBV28 CASNERTGVPEQYF
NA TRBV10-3 CAINSDRGVHEQYF
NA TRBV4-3 CASSQDQWQATNYGYTF
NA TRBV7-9 CASSPPGQGAGILNEKLFF
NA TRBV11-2 CASSLDPGQGVEQYF
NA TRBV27 CASSYRGTGLSYEQYF
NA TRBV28 CATSLRGGYTF
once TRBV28 CASSLTGATYEQYF
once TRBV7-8 CASSSYWEQYF
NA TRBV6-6 CASSYSGGGPVGKLFF
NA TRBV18 CASSSSGPYSNQPQHF
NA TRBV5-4 CASSPLARETQYF
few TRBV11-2 CASSRGYGYTF
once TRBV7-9 CASSRRQVYGYTF
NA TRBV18 CASSPTGLQETQYF
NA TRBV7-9 CASSFPGGNTEAFF